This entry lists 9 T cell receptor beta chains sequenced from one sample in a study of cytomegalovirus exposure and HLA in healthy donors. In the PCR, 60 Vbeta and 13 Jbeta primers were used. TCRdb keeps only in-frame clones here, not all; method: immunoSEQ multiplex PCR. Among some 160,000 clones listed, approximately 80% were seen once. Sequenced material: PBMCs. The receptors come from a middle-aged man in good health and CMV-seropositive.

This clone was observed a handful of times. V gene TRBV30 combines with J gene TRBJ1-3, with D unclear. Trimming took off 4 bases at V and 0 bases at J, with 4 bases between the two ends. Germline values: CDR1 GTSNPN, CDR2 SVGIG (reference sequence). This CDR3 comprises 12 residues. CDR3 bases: TGTGCCTGGACAGACTCTGGAAACACCATATATTTT. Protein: CAWTDSGNTIYF. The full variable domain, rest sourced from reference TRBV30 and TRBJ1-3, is SQTIHQWPATLVQPVGSPLSLECTVEGTSNPNLYWYRQAAGRGLQLLFYSVGIGQISSEVPQNLSASRPQDRQFILSSKKLLLSDSGFYLCAWTDSGNTIYFGEGSWLTVV.

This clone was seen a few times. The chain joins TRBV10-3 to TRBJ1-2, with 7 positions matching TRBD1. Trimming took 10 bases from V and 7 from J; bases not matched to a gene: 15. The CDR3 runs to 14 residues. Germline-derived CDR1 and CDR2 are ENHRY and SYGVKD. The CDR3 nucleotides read TGTGCCACCCAATCCGAACAGGGGTGGTTTGGCTACACCTTC. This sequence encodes CATQSEQGWFGYTF.

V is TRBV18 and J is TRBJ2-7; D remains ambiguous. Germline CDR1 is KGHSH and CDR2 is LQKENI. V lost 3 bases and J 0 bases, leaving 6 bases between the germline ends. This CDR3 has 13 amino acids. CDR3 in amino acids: CASSPFSSYEQYF. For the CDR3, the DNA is TGTGCCAGCTCACCCTTTAGCTCCTACGAGCAGTACTTC. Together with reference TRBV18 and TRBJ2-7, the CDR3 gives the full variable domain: NAGVMQNPRHLVRRRGQEARLRCSPMKGHSHVYWYRQLPEEGLKFMVYLQKENIIDESGMPKERFSAEFPKEGPSILRIQQVVRGDSAAYFCASSPFSSYEQYFGPGTRLTVT.

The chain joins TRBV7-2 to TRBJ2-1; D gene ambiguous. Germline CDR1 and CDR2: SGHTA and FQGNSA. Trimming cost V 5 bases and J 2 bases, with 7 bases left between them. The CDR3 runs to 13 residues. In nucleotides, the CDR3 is TGTGCCAGCAGCCTAACGGCCTACAATGAGCAGTTCTTC. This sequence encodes CASSLTAYNEQFF.

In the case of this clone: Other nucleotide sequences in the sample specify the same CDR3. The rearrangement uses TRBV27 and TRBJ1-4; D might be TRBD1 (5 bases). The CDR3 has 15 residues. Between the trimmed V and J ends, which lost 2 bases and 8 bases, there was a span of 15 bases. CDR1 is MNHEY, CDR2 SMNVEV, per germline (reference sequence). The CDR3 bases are TGTGCCAGCAGTTTAAGTGGGACTTCGGGGGAAAAACTGTTTTTT. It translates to CASSLSGTSGEKLFF.

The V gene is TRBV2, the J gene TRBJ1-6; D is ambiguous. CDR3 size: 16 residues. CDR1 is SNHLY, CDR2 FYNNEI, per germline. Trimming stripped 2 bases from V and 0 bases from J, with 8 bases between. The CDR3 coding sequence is TGTGCCAGCAGTGAATCAGGTGGCTCCTATAATTCACCCCTCCACTTT. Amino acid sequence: CASSESGGSYNSPLHF.

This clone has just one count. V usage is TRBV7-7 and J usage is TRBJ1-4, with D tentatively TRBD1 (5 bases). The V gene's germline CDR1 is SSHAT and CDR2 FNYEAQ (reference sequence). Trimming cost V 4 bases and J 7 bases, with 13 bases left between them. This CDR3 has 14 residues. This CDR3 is CASSSGGAGEKLFF. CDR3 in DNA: TGTGCCAGCAGCTCCGGGGGAGCAGGTGAAAAACTGTTTTTT.

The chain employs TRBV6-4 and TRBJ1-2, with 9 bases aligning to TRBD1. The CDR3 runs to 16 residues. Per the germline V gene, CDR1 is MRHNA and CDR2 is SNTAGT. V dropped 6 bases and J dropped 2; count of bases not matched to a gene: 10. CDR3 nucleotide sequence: TGTGCCAGCAGCAACAAACAGGGGGCGAAGAACTATGGCTACACCTTC. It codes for CASSNKQGAKNYGYTF.

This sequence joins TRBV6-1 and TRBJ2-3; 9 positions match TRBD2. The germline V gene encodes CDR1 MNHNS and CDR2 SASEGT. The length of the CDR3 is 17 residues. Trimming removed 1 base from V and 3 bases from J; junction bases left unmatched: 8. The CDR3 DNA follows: TGTGCCAGCAGTGAAGTAGTCGGGACTAGCTCGACAGATACGCAGTATTTT. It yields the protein CASSEVVGTSSTDTQYF.